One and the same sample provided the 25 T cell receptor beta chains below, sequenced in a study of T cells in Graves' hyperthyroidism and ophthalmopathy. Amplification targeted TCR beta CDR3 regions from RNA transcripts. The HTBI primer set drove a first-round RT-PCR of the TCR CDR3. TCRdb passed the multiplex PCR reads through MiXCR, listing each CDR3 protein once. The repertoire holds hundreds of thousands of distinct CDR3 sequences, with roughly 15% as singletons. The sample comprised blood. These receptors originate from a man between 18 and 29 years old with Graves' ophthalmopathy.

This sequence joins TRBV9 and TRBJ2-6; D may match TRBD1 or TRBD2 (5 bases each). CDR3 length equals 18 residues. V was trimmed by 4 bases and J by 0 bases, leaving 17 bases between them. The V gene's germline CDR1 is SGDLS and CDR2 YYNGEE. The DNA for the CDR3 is TGTGCCAGCAGCCCCCGAGGGACCGCACTCTCTGGGGCCAACGTCCTGACTTTC. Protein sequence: CASSPRGTALSGANVLTF.

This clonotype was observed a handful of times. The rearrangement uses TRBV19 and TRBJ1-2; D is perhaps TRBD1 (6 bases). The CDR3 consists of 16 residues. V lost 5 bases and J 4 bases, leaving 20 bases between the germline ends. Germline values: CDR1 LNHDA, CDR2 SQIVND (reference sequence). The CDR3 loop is CASSRRQAKGLYGYTF. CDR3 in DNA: TGTGCCAGTAGTCGTAGACAGGCTAAGGGGCTCTATGGCTACACCTTC.

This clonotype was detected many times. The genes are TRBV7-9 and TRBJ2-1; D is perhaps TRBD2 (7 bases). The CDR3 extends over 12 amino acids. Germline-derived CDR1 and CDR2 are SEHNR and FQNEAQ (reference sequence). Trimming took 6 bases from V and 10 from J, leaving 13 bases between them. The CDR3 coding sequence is TGTGCCAGCAGGGGCAGGGGAGGGGAGCAGTTCTTC. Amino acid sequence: CASRGRGGEQFF.

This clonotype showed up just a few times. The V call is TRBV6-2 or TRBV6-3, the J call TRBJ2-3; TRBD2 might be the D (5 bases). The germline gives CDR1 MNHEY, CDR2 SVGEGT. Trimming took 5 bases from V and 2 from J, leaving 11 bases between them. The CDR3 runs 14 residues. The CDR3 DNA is TGTGCCAGCAGTGCCTTGGACTCCACAGATACGCAGTATTTT. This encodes CASSALDSTDTQYF.

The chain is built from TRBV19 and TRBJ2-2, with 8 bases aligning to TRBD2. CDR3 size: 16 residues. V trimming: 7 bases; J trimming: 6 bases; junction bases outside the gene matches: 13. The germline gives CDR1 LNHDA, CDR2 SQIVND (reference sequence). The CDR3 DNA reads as TGTGCCAGTATGGGGCACTGGACTAGCCTCGCCGGGGAGCTGTTTTTT. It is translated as CASMGHWTSLAGELFF.

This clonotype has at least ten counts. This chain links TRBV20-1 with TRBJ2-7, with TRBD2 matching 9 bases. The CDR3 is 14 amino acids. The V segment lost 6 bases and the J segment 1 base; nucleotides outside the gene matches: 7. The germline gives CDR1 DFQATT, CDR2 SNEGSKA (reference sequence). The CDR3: CSAIELAGSYEQYF. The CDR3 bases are TGCAGTGCAATTGAGCTAGCGGGGTCCTACGAGCAGTACTTC.

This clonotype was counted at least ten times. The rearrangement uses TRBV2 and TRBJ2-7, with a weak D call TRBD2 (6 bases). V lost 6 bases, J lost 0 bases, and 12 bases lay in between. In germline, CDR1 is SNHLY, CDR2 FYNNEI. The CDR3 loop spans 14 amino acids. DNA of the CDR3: TGTGCCAGCAGCCATAGACTAGTCTCCTACGAGCAGTACTTC. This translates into CASSHRLVSYEQYF.

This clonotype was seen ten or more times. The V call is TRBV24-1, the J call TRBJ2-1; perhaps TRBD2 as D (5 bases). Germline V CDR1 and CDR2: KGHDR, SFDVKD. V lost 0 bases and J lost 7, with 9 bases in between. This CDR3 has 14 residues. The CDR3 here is CATSDLHAGNEQFF. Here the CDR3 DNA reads TGTGCCACCAGTGATTTGCACGCGGGTAATGAGCAGTTCTTC.

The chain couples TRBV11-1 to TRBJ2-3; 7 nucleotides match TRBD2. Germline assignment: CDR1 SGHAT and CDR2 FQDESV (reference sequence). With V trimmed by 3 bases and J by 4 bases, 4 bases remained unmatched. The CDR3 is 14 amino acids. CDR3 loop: CASSLLAVADTQYF. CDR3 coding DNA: TGTGCCAGCAGCTTGCTAGCGGTCGCAGATACGCAGTATTTT.

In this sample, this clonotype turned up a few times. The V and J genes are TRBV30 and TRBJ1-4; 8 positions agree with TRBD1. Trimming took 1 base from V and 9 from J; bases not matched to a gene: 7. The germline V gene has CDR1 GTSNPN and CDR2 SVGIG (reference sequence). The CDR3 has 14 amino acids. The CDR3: CAWSDRGGLQKLFF. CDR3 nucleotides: TGTGCCTGGAGTGACAGGGGGGGTCTTCAAAAACTGTTTTTT.

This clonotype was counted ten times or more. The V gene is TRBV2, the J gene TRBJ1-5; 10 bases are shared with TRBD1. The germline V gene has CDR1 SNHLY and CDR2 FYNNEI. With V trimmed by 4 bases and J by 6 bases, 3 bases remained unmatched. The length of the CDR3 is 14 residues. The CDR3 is CASSGQGAPQPQHF. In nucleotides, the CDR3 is TGTGCCAGCAGTGGACAGGGGGCGCCTCAGCCCCAGCATTTT.

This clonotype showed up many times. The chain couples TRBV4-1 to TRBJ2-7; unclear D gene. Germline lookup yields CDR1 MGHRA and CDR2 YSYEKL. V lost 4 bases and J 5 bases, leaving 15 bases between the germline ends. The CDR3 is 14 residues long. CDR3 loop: CASSPRYWLNEQYF. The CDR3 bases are TGCGCCAGCAGCCCAAGATATTGGCTAAACGAGCAGTACTTC.

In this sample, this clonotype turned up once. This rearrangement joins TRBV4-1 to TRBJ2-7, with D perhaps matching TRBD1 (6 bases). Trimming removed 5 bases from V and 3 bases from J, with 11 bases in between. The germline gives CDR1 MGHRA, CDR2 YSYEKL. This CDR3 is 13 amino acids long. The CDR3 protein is CASSIGQIYEQYF. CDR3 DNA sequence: TGCGCCAGCAGCATAGGACAGATCTACGAGCAGTACTTC.

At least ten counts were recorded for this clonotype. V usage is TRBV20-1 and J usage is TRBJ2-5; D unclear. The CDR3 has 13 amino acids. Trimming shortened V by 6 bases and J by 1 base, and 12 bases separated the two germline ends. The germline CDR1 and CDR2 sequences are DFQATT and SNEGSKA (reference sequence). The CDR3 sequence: CSAQPPFQETQYF. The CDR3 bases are TGCAGTGCCCAACCCCCCTTCCAAGAGACCCAGTACTTC.

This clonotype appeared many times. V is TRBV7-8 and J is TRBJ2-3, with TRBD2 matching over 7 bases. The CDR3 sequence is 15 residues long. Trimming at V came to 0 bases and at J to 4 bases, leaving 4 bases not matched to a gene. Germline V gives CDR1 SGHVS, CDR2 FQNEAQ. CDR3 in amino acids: CASSLAPGGPDTQYF. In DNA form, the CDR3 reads TGTGCCAGCAGCTTAGCGCCGGGAGGACCAGATACGCAGTATTTT.

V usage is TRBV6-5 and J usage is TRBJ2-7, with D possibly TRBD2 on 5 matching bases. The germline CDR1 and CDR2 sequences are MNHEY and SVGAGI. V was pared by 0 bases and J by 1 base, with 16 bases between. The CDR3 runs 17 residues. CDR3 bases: TGTGCCAGCAGTTACTCGAGGGCCGCCCCGGGATCCTACGAGCAGTACTTC. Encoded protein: CASSYSRAAPGSYEQYF.

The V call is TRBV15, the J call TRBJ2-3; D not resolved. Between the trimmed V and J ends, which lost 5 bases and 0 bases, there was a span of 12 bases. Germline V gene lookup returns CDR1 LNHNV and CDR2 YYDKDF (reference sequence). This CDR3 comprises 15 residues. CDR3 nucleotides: TGTGCCACCAGCCTGACGCTGGGTAGCACAGATACGCAGTATTTT. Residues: CATSLTLGSTDTQYF. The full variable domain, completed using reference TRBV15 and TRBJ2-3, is DAMVIQNPRYQVTQFGKPVTLSCSQTLNHNVMYWYQQKSSQAPKLLFHYYDKDFNNEADTPDNFQSRRPNTSFCFLDIRSPGLGDTAMYLCATSLTLGSTDTQYFGPGTRLTVL.

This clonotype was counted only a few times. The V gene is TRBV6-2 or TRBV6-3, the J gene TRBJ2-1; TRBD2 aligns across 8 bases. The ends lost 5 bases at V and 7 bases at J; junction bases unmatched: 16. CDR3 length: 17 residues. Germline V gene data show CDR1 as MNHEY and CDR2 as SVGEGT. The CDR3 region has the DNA TGTGCCAGCAGTCCTAACCGTGGCGGGAGGAGGATTAATGAGCAGTTCTTC. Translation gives CASSPNRGGRRINEQFF.

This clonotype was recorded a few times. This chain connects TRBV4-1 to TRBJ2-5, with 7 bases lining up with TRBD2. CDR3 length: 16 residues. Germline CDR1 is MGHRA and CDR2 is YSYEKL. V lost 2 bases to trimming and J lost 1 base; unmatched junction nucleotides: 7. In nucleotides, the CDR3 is TGCGCCAGCAGCCAAATAAGCGGGGTATTCCAAGAGACCCAGTACTTC. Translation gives CASSQISGVFQETQYF.

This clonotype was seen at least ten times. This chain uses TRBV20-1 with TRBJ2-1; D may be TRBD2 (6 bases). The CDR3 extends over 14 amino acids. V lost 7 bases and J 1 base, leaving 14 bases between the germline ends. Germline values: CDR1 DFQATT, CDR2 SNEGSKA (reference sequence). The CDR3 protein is CSVEGRISYNEQFF. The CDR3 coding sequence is TGCAGTGTGGAAGGGAGGATATCCTACAATGAGCAGTTCTTC.

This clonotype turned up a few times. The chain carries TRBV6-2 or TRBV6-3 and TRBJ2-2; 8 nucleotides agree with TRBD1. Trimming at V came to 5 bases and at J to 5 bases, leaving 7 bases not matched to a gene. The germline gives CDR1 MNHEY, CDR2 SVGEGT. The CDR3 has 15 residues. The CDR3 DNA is TGTGCCAGCAGTAAAGACAGGGGTGCGACCGGGGAGCTGTTTTTT. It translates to CASSKDRGATGELFF.

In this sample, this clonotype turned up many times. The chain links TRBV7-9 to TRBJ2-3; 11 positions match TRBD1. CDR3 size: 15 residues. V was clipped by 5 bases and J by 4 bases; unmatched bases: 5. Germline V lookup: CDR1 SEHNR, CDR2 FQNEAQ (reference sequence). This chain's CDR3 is CASSPGTGGPDTQYF. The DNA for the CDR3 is TGTGCCAGCAGCCCCGGGACAGGGGGACCAGATACGCAGTATTTT.

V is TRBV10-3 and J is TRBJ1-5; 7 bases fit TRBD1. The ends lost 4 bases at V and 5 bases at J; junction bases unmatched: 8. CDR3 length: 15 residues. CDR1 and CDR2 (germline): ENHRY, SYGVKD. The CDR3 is CAISGAGQSYQPQHF. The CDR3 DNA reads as TGTGCCATCAGTGGAGCGGGACAGAGTTATCAGCCCCAGCATTTT.

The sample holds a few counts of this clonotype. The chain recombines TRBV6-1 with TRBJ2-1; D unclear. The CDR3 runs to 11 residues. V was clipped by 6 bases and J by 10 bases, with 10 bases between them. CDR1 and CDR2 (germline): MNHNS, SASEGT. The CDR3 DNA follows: TGTGCCAGCAGCCCTGCCAGCGAGCAGTTCTTC. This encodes CASSPASEQFF.

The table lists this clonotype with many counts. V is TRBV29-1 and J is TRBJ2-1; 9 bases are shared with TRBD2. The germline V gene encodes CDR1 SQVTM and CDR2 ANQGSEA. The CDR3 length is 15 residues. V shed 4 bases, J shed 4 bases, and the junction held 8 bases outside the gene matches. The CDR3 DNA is TGCAGCGTTGTGGGTGCGGGGGGGGTATACAATGAGCAGTTCTTC. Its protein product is CSVVGAGGVYNEQFF.